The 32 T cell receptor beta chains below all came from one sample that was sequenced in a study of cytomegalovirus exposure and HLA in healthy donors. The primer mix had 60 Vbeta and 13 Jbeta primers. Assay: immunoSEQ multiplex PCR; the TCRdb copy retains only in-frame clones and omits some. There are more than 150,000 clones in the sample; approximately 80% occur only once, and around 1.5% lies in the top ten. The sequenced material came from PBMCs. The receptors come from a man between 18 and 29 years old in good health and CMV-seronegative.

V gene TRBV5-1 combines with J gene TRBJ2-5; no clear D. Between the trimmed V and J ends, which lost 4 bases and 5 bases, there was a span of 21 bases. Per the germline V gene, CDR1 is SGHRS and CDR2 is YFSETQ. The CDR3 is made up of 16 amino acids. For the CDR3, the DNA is TGCGCCAGCAGCCCTTCAACCCAGGTCCCCGCGGAGACCCAGTACTTC. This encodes CASSPSTQVPAETQYF.

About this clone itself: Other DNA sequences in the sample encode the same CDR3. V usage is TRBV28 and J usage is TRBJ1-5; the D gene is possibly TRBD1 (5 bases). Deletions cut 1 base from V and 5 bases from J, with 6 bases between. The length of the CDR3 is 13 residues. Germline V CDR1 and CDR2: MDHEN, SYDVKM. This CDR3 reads CASSLSGDQPQHF. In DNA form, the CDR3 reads TGTGCCAGCAGTTTATCGGGGGATCAGCCCCAGCATTTT. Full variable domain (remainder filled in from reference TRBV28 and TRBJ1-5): DVKVTQSSRYLVKRTGEKVFLECVQDMDHENMFWYRQDPGLGLRLIYFSYDVKMKEKGDIPEGYSVSREKKERFSLILESASTNQTSMYLCASSLSGDQPQHFGDGTRLSIL.

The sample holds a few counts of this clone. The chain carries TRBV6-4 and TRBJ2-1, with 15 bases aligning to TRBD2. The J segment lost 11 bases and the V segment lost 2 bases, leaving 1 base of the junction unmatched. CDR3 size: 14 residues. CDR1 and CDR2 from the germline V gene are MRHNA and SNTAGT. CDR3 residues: CASSDGLAGGQQFF. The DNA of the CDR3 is TGTGCCAGCAGTGACGGACTAGCGGGGGGGCAGCAGTTCTTC.

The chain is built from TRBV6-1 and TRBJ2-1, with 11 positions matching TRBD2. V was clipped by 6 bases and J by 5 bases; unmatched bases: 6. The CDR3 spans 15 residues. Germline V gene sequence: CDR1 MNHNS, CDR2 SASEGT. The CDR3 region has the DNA TGTGCCAGCAGGCTACTAGCGGGGGTCGACAATGAGCAGTTCTTC. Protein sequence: CASRLLAGVDNEQFF.

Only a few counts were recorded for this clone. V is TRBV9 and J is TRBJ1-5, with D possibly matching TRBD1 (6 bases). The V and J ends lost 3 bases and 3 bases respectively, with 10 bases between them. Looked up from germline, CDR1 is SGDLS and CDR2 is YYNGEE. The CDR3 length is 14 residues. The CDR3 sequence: CASSAGQINQPQHF. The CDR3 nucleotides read TGTGCCAGCAGCGCTGGACAGATCAATCAGCCCCAGCATTTT.

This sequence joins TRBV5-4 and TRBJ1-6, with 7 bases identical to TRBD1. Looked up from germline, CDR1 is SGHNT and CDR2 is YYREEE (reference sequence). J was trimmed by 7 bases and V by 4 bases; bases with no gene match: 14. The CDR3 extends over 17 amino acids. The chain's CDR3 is CASSQIETGPGNSPLHF. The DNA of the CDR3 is TGTGCCAGCAGCCAGATTGAGACAGGGCCGGGGAATTCACCCCTCCACTTT.

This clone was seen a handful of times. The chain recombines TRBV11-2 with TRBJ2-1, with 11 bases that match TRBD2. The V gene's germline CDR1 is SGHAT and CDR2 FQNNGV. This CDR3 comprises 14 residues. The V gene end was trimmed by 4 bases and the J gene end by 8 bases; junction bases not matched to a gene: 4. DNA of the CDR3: TGTGCCAGCAGCTCTCAACTAGCGGGGGATGAGCAGTTCTTC. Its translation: CASSSQLAGDEQFF.

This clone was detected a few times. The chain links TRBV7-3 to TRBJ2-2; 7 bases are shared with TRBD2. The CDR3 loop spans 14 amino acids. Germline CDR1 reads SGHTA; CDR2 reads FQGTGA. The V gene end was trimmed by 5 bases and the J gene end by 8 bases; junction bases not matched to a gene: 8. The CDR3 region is CASSRGTITGELFF. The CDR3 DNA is TGTGCCAGCAGCCGCGGGACTATCACTGGGGAGCTGTTTTTT.

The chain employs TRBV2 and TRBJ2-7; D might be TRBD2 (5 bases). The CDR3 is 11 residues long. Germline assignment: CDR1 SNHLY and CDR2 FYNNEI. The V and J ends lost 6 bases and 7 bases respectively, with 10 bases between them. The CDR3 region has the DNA TGTGCCAGCAGCGTCGGGGAAGAGCAGTACTTC. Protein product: CASSVGEEQYF.

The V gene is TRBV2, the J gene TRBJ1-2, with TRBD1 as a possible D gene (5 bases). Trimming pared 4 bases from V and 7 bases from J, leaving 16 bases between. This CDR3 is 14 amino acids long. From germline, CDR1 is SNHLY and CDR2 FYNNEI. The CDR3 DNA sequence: TGTGCCAGCAGTGCCCTCCCAGGGTCGGGTGGCTACACCTTC. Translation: CASSALPGSGGYTF.

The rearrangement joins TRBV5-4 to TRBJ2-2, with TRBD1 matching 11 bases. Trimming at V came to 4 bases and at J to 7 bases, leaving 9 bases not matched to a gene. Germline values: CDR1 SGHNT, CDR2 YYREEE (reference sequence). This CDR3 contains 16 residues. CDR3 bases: TGTGCCAGCAGCGGGGACAGGGGGGTCATCGGCGGGGAGCTGTTTTTT. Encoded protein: CASSGDRGVIGGELFF.

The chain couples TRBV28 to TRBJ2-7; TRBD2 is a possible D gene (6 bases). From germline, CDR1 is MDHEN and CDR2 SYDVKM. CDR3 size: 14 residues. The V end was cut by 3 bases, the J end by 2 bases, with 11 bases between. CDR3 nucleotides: TGTGCCAGCAGTTTGGGCGGACTACCCTACGAGCAGTACTTC. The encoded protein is CASSLGGLPYEQYF.

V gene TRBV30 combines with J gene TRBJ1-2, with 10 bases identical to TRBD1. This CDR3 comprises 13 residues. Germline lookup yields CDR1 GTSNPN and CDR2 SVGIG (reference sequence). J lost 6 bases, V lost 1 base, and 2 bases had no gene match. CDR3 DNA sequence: TGTGCCTGGAGTGCCGGGACAGGGGATGGCTACACCTTC. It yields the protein CAWSAGTGDGYTF.

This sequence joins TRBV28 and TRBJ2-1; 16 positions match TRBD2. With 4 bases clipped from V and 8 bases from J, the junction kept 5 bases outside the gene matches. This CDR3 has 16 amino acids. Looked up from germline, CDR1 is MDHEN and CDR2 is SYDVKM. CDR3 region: CASSSPGLAGGHEQFF. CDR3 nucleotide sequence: TGTGCCAGCAGTTCCCCGGGACTAGCGGGGGGGCATGAGCAGTTCTTC.

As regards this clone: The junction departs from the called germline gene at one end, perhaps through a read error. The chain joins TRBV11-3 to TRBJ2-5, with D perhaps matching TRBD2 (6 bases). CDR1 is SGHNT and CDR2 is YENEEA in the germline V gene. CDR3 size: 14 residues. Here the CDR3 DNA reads TGTGCCAGCAGCCTGGACGGGGGTCAAGAGACCCAGCACTTC. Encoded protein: CASSLDGGQETQHF.

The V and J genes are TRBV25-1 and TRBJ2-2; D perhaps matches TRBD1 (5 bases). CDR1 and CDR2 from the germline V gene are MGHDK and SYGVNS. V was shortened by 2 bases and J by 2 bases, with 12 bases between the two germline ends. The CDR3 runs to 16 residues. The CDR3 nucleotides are TGTGCCAGCAGTGAACGCGACAGATTTAACACCGGGGAGCTGTTTTTT. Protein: CASSERDRFNTGELFF. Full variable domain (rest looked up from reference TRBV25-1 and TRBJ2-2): EADIYQTPRYLVIGTGKKITLECSQTMGHDKMYWYQQDPGMELHLIHYSYGVNSTEKGDLSSESTVSRIRTEHFPLTLESARPSHTSQYLCASSERDRFNTGELFFGEGSRLTVL.

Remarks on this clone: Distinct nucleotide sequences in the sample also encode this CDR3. The CDR3 DNA is TGTGCCAGTAGTATAGGAGGAAACGAGCAGTACTTC. Its translation is CASSIGGNEQYF. The V call is TRBV19, the J call TRBJ2-7; D is unresolved. Deletions cut 1 base from V and 5 bases from J, with 6 bases between. The CDR3 length is 12 residues. Germline V CDR1 and CDR2: LNHDA, SQIVND (reference sequence).

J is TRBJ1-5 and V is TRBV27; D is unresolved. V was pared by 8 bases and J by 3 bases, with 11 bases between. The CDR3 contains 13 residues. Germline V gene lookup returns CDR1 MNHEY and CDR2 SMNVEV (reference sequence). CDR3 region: CASGLGTNQPQHF. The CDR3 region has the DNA TGTGCCAGCGGACTGGGCACCAATCAGCCCCAGCATTTT.

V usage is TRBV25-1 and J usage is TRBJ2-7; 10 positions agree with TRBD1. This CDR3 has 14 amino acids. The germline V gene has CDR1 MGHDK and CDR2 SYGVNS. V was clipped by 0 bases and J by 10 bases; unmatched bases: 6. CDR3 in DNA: TGTGCCAGCAGTGAATATACGGAGACAGGGGGCCAGTACTTC. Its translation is CASSEYTETGGQYF.

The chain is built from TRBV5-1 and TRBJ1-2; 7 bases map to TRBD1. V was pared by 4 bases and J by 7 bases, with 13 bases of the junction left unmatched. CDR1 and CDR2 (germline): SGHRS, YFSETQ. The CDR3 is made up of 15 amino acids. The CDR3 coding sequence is TGCGCCAGCAGCAACCAACAGGGGTCCAAGCGTGGCTACACCTTC. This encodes CASSNQQGSKRGYTF.

CDR3 DNA: TGTGCCTGGAGTGTAAAAGGGAGTGAGCAGTACTTC. This encodes CAWSVKGSEQYF. The chain combines TRBV30 with TRBJ2-7; perhaps TRBD2 as D (5 bases). Trimming stripped 0 bases from V and 7 bases from J, with 10 bases between. CDR3 length: 12 residues. Per germline, CDR1 GTSNPN and CDR2 SVGIG (reference sequence).

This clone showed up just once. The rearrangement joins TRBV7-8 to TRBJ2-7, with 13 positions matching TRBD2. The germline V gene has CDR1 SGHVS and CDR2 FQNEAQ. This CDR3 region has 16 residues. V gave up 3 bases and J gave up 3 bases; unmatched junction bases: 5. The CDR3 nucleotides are TGTGCCAGCAGCTTGACCAGACTAGCGGGGGGCTACGAGCAGTACTTC. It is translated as CASSLTRLAGGYEQYF.

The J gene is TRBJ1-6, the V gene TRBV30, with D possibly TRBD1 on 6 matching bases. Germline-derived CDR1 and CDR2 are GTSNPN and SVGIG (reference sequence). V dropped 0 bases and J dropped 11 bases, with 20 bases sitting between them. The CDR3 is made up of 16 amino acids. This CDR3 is CAWSVGRGTSRAPLHF. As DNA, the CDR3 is TGTGCCTGGAGTGTCGGGCGAGGGACAAGTCGGGCACCCCTCCACTTT. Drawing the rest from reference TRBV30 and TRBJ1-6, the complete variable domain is SQTIHQWPATLVQPVGSPLSLECTVEGTSNPNLYWYRQAAGRGLQLLFYSVGIGQISSEVPQNLSASRPQDRQFILSSKKLLLSDSGFYLCAWSVGRGTSRAPLHFGNGTRLTVT.

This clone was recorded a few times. CDR3: CASSLGGLAGGPTNEQYF. The CDR3 DNA reads as TGCGCCAGCAGCTTGGGGGGACTAGCGGGAGGGCCAACGAACGAGCAGTACTTC. The chain has TRBV5-1 and TRBJ2-5; 16 bases align to TRBD2. The end of the DNA is better explained by TRBJ2-7, so the J call may be wrong. CDR3 length equals 18 residues. Looked up from germline, CDR1 is SGHRS and CDR2 is YFSETQ.

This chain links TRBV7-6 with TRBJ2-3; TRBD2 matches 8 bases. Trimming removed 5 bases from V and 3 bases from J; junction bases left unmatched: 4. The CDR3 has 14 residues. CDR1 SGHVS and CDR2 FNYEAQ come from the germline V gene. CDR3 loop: CASSPGGRTDTQYF. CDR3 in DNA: TGTGCCAGCAGCCCGGGGGGGAGGACAGATACGCAGTATTTT.

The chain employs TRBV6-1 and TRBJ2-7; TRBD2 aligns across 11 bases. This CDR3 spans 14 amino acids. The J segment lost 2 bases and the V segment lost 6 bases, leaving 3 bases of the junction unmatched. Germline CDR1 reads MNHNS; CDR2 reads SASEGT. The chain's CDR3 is CASRTSGGPYEQYF. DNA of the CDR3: TGTGCCAGCAGAACTAGCGGGGGCCCCTACGAGCAGTACTTC.

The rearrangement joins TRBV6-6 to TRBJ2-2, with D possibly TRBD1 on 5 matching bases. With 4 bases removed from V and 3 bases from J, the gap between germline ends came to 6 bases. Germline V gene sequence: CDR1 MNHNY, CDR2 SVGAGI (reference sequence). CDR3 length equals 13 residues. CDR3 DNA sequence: TGTGCCAGCAGTTTGACAGACACCGGGGAGCTGTTTTTT. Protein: CASSLTDTGELFF.

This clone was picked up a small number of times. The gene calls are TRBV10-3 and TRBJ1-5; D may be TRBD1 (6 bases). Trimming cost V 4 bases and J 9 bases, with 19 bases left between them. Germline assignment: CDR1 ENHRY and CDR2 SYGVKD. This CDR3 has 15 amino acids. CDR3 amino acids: CAISAYRDTEMPQHF. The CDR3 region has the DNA TGTGCCATCAGTGCGTACCGGGACACCGAAATGCCCCAGCATTTT.

CDR3 bases: TGTGCCAGCAGTTCCGAGGGGGGGGTCTATGGCTACACCTTC. It codes for CASSSEGGVYGYTF. This chain links TRBV28 with TRBJ1-2; TRBD1 is a possible D gene (6 bases). The CDR3 length is 14 residues. Germline CDR1 reads MDHEN; CDR2 reads SYDVKM. The V gene lost 4 bases and the J gene lost 4 bases, with 13 bases spanning the gap.

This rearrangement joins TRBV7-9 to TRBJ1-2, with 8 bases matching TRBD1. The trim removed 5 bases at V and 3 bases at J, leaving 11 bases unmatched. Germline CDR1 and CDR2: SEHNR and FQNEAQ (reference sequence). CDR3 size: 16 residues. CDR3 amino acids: CASSGGQGGGDYGYTF. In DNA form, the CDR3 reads TGTGCCAGCAGCGGCGGACAGGGCGGGGGGGACTATGGCTACACCTTC. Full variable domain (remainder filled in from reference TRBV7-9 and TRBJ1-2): DTGVSQNPRHKITKRGQNVTFRCDPISEHNRLYWYRQTLGQGPEFLTYFQNEAQLEKSRLLSDRFSAERPKGSFSTLEIQRTEQGDSAMYLCASSGGQGGGDYGYTFGSGTRLTVV.

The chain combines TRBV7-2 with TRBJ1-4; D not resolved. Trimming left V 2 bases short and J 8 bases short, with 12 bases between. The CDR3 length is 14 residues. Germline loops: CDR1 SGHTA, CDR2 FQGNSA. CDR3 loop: CASSLSMRSEKLFF. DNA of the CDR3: TGTGCCAGCAGCTTATCGATGCGGTCGGAAAAACTGTTTTTT.

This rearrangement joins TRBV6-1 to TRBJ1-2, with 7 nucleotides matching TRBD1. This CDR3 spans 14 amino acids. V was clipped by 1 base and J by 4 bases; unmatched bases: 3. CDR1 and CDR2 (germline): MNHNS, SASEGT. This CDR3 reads CASSEGAGGYGYTF. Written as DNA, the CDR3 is TGTGCCAGCAGTGAAGGGGCAGGGGGCTATGGCTACACCTTC.